This T cell receptor beta chain was identified during a study of blood T cell repertoires in COVID-19 (dated by TCRdb to 2020 to 2022). With respect to the entire study: The collaborator samples originated in the United States, Italy and Spain and spanned the acute and convalescent phases of COVID-19. Where available, HLA class I and class II types were obtained from metadata supplied by the sample provider rather than from assay-based typing. The prospective study material was composed of cDNA or gDNA derived from T cells, B-cell-depleted T cells, or PBMCs. A freely available public database, intended as a resource for researchers studying the immune response to SARS-CoV-2, is where the repertoires were released. The dataset comprised deeply sampled blood TCRbeta repertoires from subjects exposed to, actively infected with, or recovered from COVID-19. Nearly every sample came with metadata listing a de-identified subject ID, COVID-19 status, age in years and sex. The samples were drawn from two sources: the first 160 participants of the ongoing ImmuneRACE study, and 1,200 or so subjects contributed by 6 global collaborators.

The collaborating institutions used their own protocols to collect whole blood in K2EDTA tubes. Collaborator samples were shipped for TCRbeta analysis as frozen whole blood, isolated PBMCs, or DNA extracted from either sample type. In regard to this clone: The specificity of this receptor is unknown. No quality values exist for individual bases; no much larger clone is one base distant.

Reading the germline V gene gives CDR1 SGHRS and CDR2 YFSETQ. Compared with germline, V lacks 0 bases and J lacks 1 base; bases without a gene match: 13. The CDR3 covers 20 residues, taking in both the cysteine and the phenylalanine. Only the CDR3 part of the read is kept: 60 bases, read in frame from the first base. TCRbeta CDR3 regions were amplified from genomic DNA by means of the immunoSEQ Assay, a bias-controlled multiplex PCR. Per the original workflow: The number of nucleated cells in each sample was estimated by amplification of reference gene primers within the assay. To quantify the absolute abundance of each unique TCRbeta CDR3 rearrangement, sequence reads were collapsed and filtered. For each sample, productive Simpson clonality was calculated as the square root of Simpson's diversity index over productive rearrangements. TCRdb obtained this table from immuneACCESS and retained in-frame rearrangements with V and J assigned. These tables miss some clones; where compared with another copy, unresolved V genes account for less than half of the shortfall, and the remainder is unexplained. V and J calls and clone size are as listed in that table; D and trimming were resolved from the DNA. The sample contains some 250,000 clones, around 86% of them found a single time. 12% of the sample is held by the ten biggest clonotypes.

Study-level results and caveats: Clinical and demographic metadata were provided uncurated, with the amount varying by source and participant.

The TCR was taken from a woman aged 55-70 years with active or convalescent COVID-19. Rearrangement joined TRBV5-1 to TRBJ2-6, with 7 bases matching TRBD1. Sample: peripheral blood. The CDR3 loop reads CASSLVRGRLVGSGANVLTF. In nucleotide form, the sequence is TGCGCCAGCAGCTTGGTAAGGGGGCGTTTGGTCGGTTCTGGGGCCAACGTCCTGACTTTC.